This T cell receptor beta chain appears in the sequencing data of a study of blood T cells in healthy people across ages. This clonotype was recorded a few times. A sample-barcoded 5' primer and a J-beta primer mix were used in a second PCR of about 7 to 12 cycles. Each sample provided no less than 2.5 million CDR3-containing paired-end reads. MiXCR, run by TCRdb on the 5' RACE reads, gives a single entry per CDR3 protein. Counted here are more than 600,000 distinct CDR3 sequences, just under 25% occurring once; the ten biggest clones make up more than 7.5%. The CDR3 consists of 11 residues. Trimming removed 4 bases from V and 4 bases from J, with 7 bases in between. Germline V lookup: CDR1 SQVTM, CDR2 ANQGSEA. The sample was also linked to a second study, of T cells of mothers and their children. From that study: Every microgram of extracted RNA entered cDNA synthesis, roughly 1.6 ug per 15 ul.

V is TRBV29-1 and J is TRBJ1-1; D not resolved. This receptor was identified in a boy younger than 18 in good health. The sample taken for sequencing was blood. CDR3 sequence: CSVGESTEAFF. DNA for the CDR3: TGCAGCGTTGGGGAGAGCACTGAAGCTTTCTTT.